The source of this TCR beta chain is a study of blood T cell repertoires in COVID-19. The protocol was immunoSEQ multiplex PCR, while the TCRdb copy is restricted to in-frame clones and leaves out a portion. Of about 380,000 clones in the sample, 85% are singletons; the top ten hold under 4%. Germline values: CDR1 MGHRA, CDR2 YSYEKL. CDR3 length: 17 amino acids. V trimming: 3 bases; J trimming: 6 bases; junction bases outside the gene matches: 15. Material: peripheral blood. V is TRBV4-1 and J is TRBJ1-2, with 8 bases fitting TRBD1. The receptor was isolated from a woman between 18 and 29 years old with acute or convalescent COVID-19. The CDR3 protein is CASSHHPDQGAGNGYTF. The CDR3 DNA reads as TGCGCCAGCAGCCACCACCCGGATCAGGGGGCAGGTAATGGCTACACCTTC.